This T cell receptor (beta chain) is drawn from a study of cytomegalovirus exposure and HLA in healthy donors. Study-level points and caveats: Subsequent analysis revealed that first-cohort TCR clusters tended to co-occur in the 120 validation repertoires. It was confirmed in vitro that a few of the CMV-associated chains were specific for CMV antigens.

Germline V lookup: CDR1 MNHEY, CDR2 SMNVEV (reference sequence). There are 14 residues in the CDR3. V was pared by 6 bases and J by 6 bases, with 14 bases between. Method: immunoSEQ multiplex PCR; TCRdb's copy keeps in-frame clones and lacks some. In the table there are over 200,000 clones, roughly 83% of which are singletons. Concerning this clone itself: The antigen is undetermined.

The chain carries TRBV27 and TRBJ2-2; D is possibly TRBD1 (7 bases). The TCR sequence derives from a woman in her 30s in good health and CMV-seropositive. The sequenced sample was PBMCs. CDR3 DNA sequence: TGTGCCAGCAGCGGGAGAAGGGGGCCCGGGGAGCTGTTTTTT. As protein: CASSGRRGPGELFF.